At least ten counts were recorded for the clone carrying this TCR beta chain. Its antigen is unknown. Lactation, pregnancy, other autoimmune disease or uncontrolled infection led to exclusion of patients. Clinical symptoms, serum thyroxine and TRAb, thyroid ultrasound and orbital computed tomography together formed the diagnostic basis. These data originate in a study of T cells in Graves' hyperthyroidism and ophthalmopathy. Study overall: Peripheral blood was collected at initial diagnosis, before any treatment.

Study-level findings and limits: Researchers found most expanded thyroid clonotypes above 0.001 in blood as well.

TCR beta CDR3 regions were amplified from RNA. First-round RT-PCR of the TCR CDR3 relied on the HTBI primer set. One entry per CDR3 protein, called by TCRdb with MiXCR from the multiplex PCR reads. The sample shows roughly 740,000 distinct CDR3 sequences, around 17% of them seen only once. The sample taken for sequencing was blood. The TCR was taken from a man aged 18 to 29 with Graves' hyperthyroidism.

CDR3 DNA sequence: TGCAGTGCTAGGGCGGGGAGGGAAACTGAAGCTTTCTTT. It is translated as CSARAGRETEAFF. The genes are TRBV20-1 and TRBJ1-1; D unresolved. The germline gives CDR1 DFQATT, CDR2 SNEGSKA (reference sequence). V was cut by 3 bases and J by 5 bases, with 13 bases left in between. CDR3 length equals 13 residues.